A selection of T cell receptor beta chains follows, all from one sample in a study of cytomegalovirus exposure and HLA in healthy donors. Measured with immunoSEQ multiplex PCR; TCRdb has only the in-frame clones, and not every one. The table records fewer than 200,000 clones, around 78% of them present only once. The specimen sequenced was PBMCs. All receptors derive from a female donor in good health and CMV-seronegative. The CDR3 runs from the conserved cysteine through the conserved F or W. Each record gives: V gene, D gene, clone size, J gene, CDR3 DNA, CDR3 protein. D genes are given only for firm matches. Some rows mark clone size as missing; the rest say once, few, many or name a class of expanded clone.

V: TRBV7-6; D: .; size: few; J: TRBJ1-1; DNA: TGTGCCAGCAGGTCCGATCAGGGGACCACTGAAGCTTTCTTT; CDR3: CASRSDQGTTEAFF
V: TRBV7-2; D: TRBD2; size: .; J: TRBJ2-7; DNA: TGTGCCAGCAGCTCTCCGGGACTAGCGGGGGGGGCTGGGGAGCAGTACTTC; CDR3: CASSSPGLAGGAGEQYF
V: TRBV20-1; D: .; size: .; J: TRBJ1-2; DNA: TGCAGTGCCCCTGCAGGGGTGGGCTACACCTTC; CDR3: CSAPAGVGYTF
V: TRBV7-2; D: TRBD2; size: .; J: TRBJ2-3; DNA: TGTGCCAGCAGCCTGACTCGCGGGGGTAGCACAGATACGCAGTATTTT; CDR3: CASSLTRGGSTDTQYF
V: TRBV5-1; D: .; size: once; J: TRBJ1-1; DNA: TGCGCCAGCAGCCCTGGGGCGGTGAGCACTGAAGCTTTCTTT; CDR3: CASSPGAVSTEAFF
V: TRBV7-6; D: TRBD1; size: .; J: TRBJ2-7; DNA: TGTGCCAGCAGCCCAAGTTGGACAGGGGGCTTTTTTTACTTC; CDR3: CASSPSWTGGFFYF
V: TRBV4-3; D: .; size: .; J: TRBJ2-3; DNA: TGCGCCAGCAGCCAAGATAGCGGCACAGATACGCAGTATTTT; CDR3: CASSQDSGTDTQYF
V: TRBV28; D: TRBD1; size: .; J: TRBJ1-2; DNA: TGTGCCAGCAGTTTGCCCGGGACAGGGTTCCGCTATGGCTACACCTTC; CDR3: CASSLPGTGFRYGYTF
V: TRBV5-4; D: .; size: .; J: TRBJ2-1; DNA: TGTGCCAGCAGCTCCCCTACTTCTATCTCCTACAATGAGCAGTTCTTC; CDR3: CASSSPTSISYNEQFF
V: TRBV21-1; D: .; size: .; J: TRBJ2-7; DNA: TGTGCCAGCAGCAAAGCCGAGGAGGGGGAACAGGGGAAAGGCGAGCAGTACTTC; CDR3: CASSKAEEGEQGKGEQYF
V: TRBV14; D: .; size: .; J: TRBJ2-3; DNA: TGTGCCAGCAGGCAGGGTCTAAGCACAGATACGCAGTATTTT; CDR3: CASRQGLSTDTQYF
V: TRBV5-1; D: .; size: .; J: TRBJ1-2; DNA: TGCGCCAGCAGCCGCCGGGGGGAAGGGTATGGCTACACCTTC; CDR3: CASSRRGEGYGYTF
V: TRBV18; D: .; size: .; J: TRBJ2-4; DNA: TGTGCCAGCTCACCACCAACTCTCAACATTCAGTACTTC; CDR3: CASSPPTLNIQYF
V: TRBV6-5; D: TRBD1; size: .; J: TRBJ2-5; DNA: TGTGCCAGCAGTTACTGGGACAGGGCACAAGAGACCCAGTACTTC; CDR3: CASSYWDRAQETQYF
V: TRBV18; D: TRBD1; size: .; J: TRBJ2-5; DNA: TGTGCCAGCTCACCGCCCGGGACAGGGAGCCAAGAGACCCAGTACTTC; CDR3: CASSPPGTGSQETQYF
V: TRBV28; D: .; size: .; J: TRBJ2-3; DNA: TGTGCCAGCCTTAGCGGCACAGATACGCAGTATTTT; CDR3: CASLSGTDTQYF
V: TRBV6-5; D: .; size: .; J: TRBJ1-6; DNA: TGTGCCAGCAGTTTAAACAGGAGAAATTCACCCCTCCACTTT; CDR3: CASSLNRRNSPLHF
V: TRBV30; D: .; size: .; J: TRBJ1-4; DNA: TGTGCCTGGAGTGTGGGGGGCGGGGGAAAACTGTTTTTT; CDR3: CAWSVGGGGKLFF
V: TRBV29-1; D: .; size: .; J: TRBJ1-2; DNA: TGCAGCGTTCAAGGCATTACTGTTGGCTACACCTTC; CDR3: CSVQGITVGYTF
V: TRBV27; D: .; size: .; J: TRBJ1-2; DNA: TGTGCCAGCAGTTTTGTGTCGACAGTGGCACACTATGGCTACACCTTC; CDR3: CASSFVSTVAHYGYTF
V: TRBV6-5; D: TRBD2; size: once; J: TRBJ2-7; DNA: TGTGCCAGCAGGCTTCTTAGCGGGAGTTCCTACGAGCAGTACTTC; CDR3: CASRLLSGSSYEQYF
V: TRBV7-2; D: .; size: .; J: TRBJ1-1; DNA: TGTGCCAGCAGCTCCCCACAGGGACACGGGCACACTGAAGCTTTCTTT; CDR3: CASSSPQGHGHTEAFF
V: TRBV7-2; D: TRBD1; size: once; J: TRBJ1-2; DNA: TGTGCCAGCAGCTCGTCCGTCTGGGACAGGGTCTACTACACCTTC; CDR3: CASSSSVWDRVYYTF
V: TRBV4-3; D: TRBD2; size: .; J: TRBJ2-5; DNA: TGCGCCAGCAGCCCCGGACTAGCGGAGCCAACCAAGTACTTC; CDR3: CASSPGLAEPTKYF
V: TRBV29-1; D: .; size: .; J: TRBJ2-4; DNA: TGCAGCATCAGCCAGGGGGGCAAAAACATTCAGTACTTC; CDR3: CSISQGGKNIQYF
V: TRBV30; D: .; size: .; J: TRBJ2-1; DNA: TGTGCCTGGAGAGCAACGTGGTCCTACAATGAGCAGTTCTTC; CDR3: CAWRATWSYNEQFF
V: TRBV7-3; D: TRBD1; size: .; J: TRBJ2-1; DNA: TGTGCCAGCAGCGAGGGACAGGGGGCATACAATGAGCAGTTCTTC; CDR3: CASSEGQGAYNEQFF
V: TRBV27; D: TRBD1; size: .; J: TRBJ2-7; DNA: TGTGCCAGCAGTCCATACCGGGACAGGGTGAGCGAGCAGTACTTC; CDR3: CASSPYRDRVSEQYF
V: TRBV25-1; D: .; size: .; J: TRBJ2-6; DNA: TGTGCCAGCAGTGGCAGCTCTGGGGCCAACGTCCTGACTTTC; CDR3: CASSGSSGANVLTF
V: TRBV2; D: .; size: .; J: TRBJ1-3; DNA: TGTGCCAGCAGAGCCGGACAGAGCTCTGGAAACACCATATATTTT; CDR3: CASRAGQSSGNTIYF
V: TRBV15; D: .; size: few; J: TRBJ2-7; DNA: TGTGCCACCAGCACTCCTCCCTACGAGCAGTACTTC; CDR3: CATSTPPYEQYF
V: TRBV6-5; D: .; size: .; J: TRBJ2-1; DNA: TGTGCCAGCAGTTCCTTAGCGAGCTCCTACAATGAGCAGTTCTTC; CDR3: CASSSLASSYNEQFF
V: TRBV4-3; D: TRBD2; size: .; J: TRBJ2-3; DNA: TGCGCCAGCAGCCAAGATAGGGCGGGGGGTCTCACAGATACGCAGTATTTT; CDR3: CASSQDRAGGLTDTQYF
V: TRBV9; D: TRBD1; size: .; J: TRBJ1-5; DNA: TGTGCCAGCAACAACGGACAGGGGAATAATTTGGAGCCCCAGCATTTT; CDR3: CASNNGQGNNLEPQHF
V: TRBV18; D: TRBD1; size: .; J: TRBJ2-7; DNA: TGTGCCAGCTCACCGGGACAGCGCTCCTACGAGCAGTACTTC; CDR3: CASSPGQRSYEQYF
V: TRBV29-1; D: TRBD1; size: .; J: TRBJ2-3; DNA: TGCAGCGTTGTGGGAGCGACAGGGGGCCGCACAGATACGCAGTATTTT; CDR3: CSVVGATGGRTDTQYF
V: TRBV7-9; D: TRBD2; size: .; J: TRBJ2-7; DNA: TGTGCCAGCAGCTCGGTGGGGGGGTTTTCCTACGAGCAGTACTTC; CDR3: CASSSVGGFSYEQYF
V: TRBV9; D: .; size: .; J: TRBJ1-1; DNA: TGTGCCAGCAGCCCCCAGATCTCAGGGATCACTGAAGCTTTCTTT; CDR3: CASSPQISGITEAFF
V: TRBV2; D: .; size: few; J: TRBJ2-7; DNA: TGTGCCAGCAAACCCCAGTCCTACGAGCAGTACTTC; CDR3: CASKPQSYEQYF
V: TRBV11-1; D: TRBD2; size: .; J: TRBJ2-3; DNA: TGTGCCAGCACCCAAGGACTAGCGGTCACAGATACGCAGTATTTT; CDR3: CASTQGLAVTDTQYF
V: TRBV11-2; D: TRBD2; size: few; J: TRBJ2-3; DNA: TGTGCCAGCAGCGGACAACTAGCGCAAGATACGCAGTATTTT; CDR3: CASSGQLAQDTQYF
V: TRBV18; D: .; size: .; J: TRBJ2-1; DNA: TGTGCCAGCTCACCAGGGGCACTCCTCAACTACAATGAGCAGTTCTTC; CDR3: CASSPGALLNYNEQFF
V: TRBV2; D: .; size: .; J: TRBJ1-6; DNA: TGTGCCAGCACCACCCAGGCACCCCTCCACTTT; CDR3: CASTTQAPLHF
V: TRBV7-2; D: TRBD1; size: .; J: TRBJ2-7; DNA: TGTGCCAGCAGCTTAGCTCAGACAGGGGGCTTCGACGAGCAGTACTTC; CDR3: CASSLAQTGGFDEQYF
V: TRBV30; D: .; size: .; J: TRBJ1-1; DNA: TGTGCCTGGACGGGGGGGGGATTTACTGAAGCTTTCTTT; CDR3: CAWTGGGFTEAFF
V: TRBV9; D: TRBD2; size: .; J: TRBJ2-1; DNA: TGTGCCAGCAGCGAGACCTCGTGGCTAGCGGGGGACAATGGGCAGTTCTTC; CDR3: CASSETSWLAGDNGQFF
V: TRBV4-3; D: TRBD2; size: .; J: TRBJ2-7; DNA: TGCGCCAGCAGCCTGGGACTAGAACCTTCCTACGAGCAGTACTTC; CDR3: CASSLGLEPSYEQYF
V: TRBV2; D: TRBD1; size: .; J: TRBJ2-7; DNA: TGTGCCAGCAGGTACCTACAGGGGGATAATTACGAGCAGTACTTC; CDR3: CASRYLQGDNYEQYF
V: TRBV6-5; D: .; size: few; J: TRBJ1-4; DNA: TGTGCCAGCAGTTACGACAGGCGGAGTGAAAAACTGTTTTTT; CDR3: CASSYDRRSEKLFF
V: TRBV19; D: .; size: .; J: TRBJ1-2; DNA: TGTGCCAGTAGTATCACAGCGAGGTGGGGCAGGGGTGGCTACACCTTC; CDR3: CASSITARWGRGGYTF
V: TRBV19; D: TRBD1; size: .; J: TRBJ1-5; DNA: TGTGCCAGTAGTCGGATAGGGGGCGAGTATCAGCCCCAGCATTTT; CDR3: CASSRIGGEYQPQHF
V: TRBV29-1; D: TRBD1; size: .; J: TRBJ2-4; DNA: TGCAGCGTGGGGGACAGGGGCAAAAACAGTCAGTACTTC; CDR3: CSVGDRGKNSQYF
V: TRBV27; D: TRBD1; size: .; J: TRBJ1-4; DNA: TGTGCCAGCAGTTTCCATCCGGGACAGAGTAATGAGGAAAAACTGTTTTTT; CDR3: CASSFHPGQSNEEKLFF
V: TRBV6-1; D: .; size: .; J: TRBJ1-6; DNA: TGTGCCAGCAGTGAGGCCGTTGGTTGGGACTCTTCACCCCTCCACTTT; CDR3: CASSEAVGWDSSPLHF
V: TRBV9; D: .; size: few; J: TRBJ1-4; DNA: TGTGCCAGCAGCGTAGGACCCCTCCGGGGTGAGGAAAAACTGTTTTTT; CDR3: CASSVGPLRGEEKLFF
V: TRBV9; D: .; size: .; J: TRBJ1-3; DNA: TGTGCCAGCAGCGACTACAGCGGACCGAGCTCTGGAAACACCATATATTTT; CDR3: CASSDYSGPSSGNTIYF